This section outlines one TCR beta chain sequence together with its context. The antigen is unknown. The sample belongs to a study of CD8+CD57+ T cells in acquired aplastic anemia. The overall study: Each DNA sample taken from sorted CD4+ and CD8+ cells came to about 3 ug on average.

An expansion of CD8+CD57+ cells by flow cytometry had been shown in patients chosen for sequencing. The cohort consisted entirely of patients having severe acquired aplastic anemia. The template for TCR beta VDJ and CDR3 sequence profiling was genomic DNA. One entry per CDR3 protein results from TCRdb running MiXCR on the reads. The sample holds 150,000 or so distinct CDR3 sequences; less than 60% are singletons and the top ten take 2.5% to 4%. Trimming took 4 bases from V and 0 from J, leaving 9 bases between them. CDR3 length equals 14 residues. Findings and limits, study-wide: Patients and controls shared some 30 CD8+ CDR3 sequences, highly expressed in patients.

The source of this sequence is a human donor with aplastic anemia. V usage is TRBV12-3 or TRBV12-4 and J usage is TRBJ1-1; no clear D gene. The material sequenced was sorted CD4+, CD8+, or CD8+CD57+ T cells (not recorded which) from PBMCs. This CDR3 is CASSSPVVNTEAFF. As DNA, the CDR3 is TGTGCCAGCAGTTCCCCGGTGGTGAACACTGAAGCTTTCTTT.